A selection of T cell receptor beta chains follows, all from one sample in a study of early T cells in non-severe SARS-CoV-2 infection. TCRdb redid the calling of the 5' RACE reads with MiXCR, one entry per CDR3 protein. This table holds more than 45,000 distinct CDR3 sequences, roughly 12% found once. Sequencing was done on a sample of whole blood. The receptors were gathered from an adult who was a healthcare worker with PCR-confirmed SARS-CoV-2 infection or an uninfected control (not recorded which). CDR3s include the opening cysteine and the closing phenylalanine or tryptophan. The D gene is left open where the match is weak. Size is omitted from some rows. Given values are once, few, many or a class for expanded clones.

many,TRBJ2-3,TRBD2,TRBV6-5,TGTGCCAGCGGGAGGGCCACAGATACGCAGTATTTT,CASGRATDTQYF
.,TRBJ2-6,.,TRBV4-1,TGCGCCAGCAGCCAAGGACTGGCTGGGGCCAACGTCCTGACTTTC,CASSQGLAGANVLTF
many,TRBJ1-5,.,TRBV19,TGTGCCAGTAGTATGGGCAGAAGTTATAGCAATCAGCCCCAGCATTTT,CASSMGRSYSNQPQHF
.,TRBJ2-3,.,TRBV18,TGTGCCAGCTCACCAAGGATGACTGGGTCAGATACGCAGTATTTT,CASSPRMTGSDTQYF
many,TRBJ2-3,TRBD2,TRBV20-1,TGCAGTGCACTTACTAGCGGGGTGTCCACAGATACGCAGTATTTT,CSALTSGVSTDTQYF
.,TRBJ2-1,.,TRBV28,TGTGCCAGCACCCAGGGGCGCAATGAGCAGTTCTTC,CASTQGRNEQFF
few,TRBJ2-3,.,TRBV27,TGTGCCAGCAAGGCAAGGTATTTT,CASKARYF
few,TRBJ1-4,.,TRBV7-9,TGTGCCAGCAGCTTGGGGACCTCTAATGAAAAACTGTTTTTT,CASSLGTSNEKLFF
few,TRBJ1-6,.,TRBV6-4,TGTGCCAGCAGTGACTCTTCAGGATATAATTCACCCCTCCACTTT,CASSDSSGYNSPLHF
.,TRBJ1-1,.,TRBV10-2,TGCGCCAGCAACCCCGACAGGCTGGCGGGGACTGAAGCTTTCTTT,CASNPDRLAGTEAFF
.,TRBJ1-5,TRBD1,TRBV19,TGTGCCAGTAGTACCGGGGACAGAAATCAGCCCCAGCATTTT,CASSTGDRNQPQHF
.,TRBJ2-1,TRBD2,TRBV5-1,TGCGCCAGCAGCTTGTTGCTAGCGGGGGTAGGGAGCTCCTACAATGAGCAGTTCTTC,CASSLLLAGVGSSYNEQFF
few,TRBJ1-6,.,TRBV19,TGTGCCAGTAGTATCCTTCAGACCTATTCACCCCTCCACTTT,CASSILQTYSPLHF
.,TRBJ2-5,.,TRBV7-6,TGTGCCAGCAGCTTAGAACCGCCCGTAGTTGAAGAGACCCAGTACTTC,CASSLEPPVVEETQYF
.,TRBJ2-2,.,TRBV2,TGTGCCAGCATCAGGTCCGAGAACACCGGGGAGCTGTTTTTT,CASIRSENTGELFF
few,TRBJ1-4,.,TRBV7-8,TGTGCCAGCAGCTTACGTTCCAGTAATGAAAAACTGTTTTTT,CASSLRSSNEKLFF
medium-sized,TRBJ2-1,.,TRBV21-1,TGTGCCAGCAGCACGGGCAGGACTAATGAGCAGTTCTTC,CASSTGRTNEQFF
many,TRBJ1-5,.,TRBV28,TGTGCCAGCAGTTTTAGGGGGGGCGGGCAGCCCCAGCATTTT,CASSFRGGGQPQHF
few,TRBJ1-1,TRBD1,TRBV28,TGTGCCAGCAACGAGGGCAGGGGGCCTGAAGCTTTCTTT,CASNEGRGPEAFF
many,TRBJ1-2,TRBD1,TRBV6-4,TGTGCCAGCAGTGACTCCCGGACAGGGTCCCCCGGAGGCTACACCTTC,CASSDSRTGSPGGYTF
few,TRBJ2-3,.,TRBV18,TGTGCCAGCTCACCATACGGGGATGAATCTAGCACAGATACGCAGTATTTT,CASSPYGDESSTDTQYF
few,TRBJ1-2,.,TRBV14,TGTGCCAGCAGCCTCACGGCCAACTATGGCTACACCTTC,CASSLTANYGYTF
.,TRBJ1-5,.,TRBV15,TGTGCCACCAGCAGAGATAACCTCCCCAATCAGCCCCAGCATTTT,CATSRDNLPNQPQHF
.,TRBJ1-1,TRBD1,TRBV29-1,TGCAGCACCAACAGGGGAGGGACTGAAGCTTTCTTT,CSTNRGGTEAFF
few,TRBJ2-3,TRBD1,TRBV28,TGTGCCAGCAGTCGGGGACAGGGTTTGGTAGATACGCAGTATTTT,CASSRGQGLVDTQYF
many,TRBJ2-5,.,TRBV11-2,TGTGCCAGCAGCTTAGTGAGGGGGAAAGGAGAGACCCAGTACTTC,CASSLVRGKGETQYF
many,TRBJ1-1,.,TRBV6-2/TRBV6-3,TGTGCCAGCAGTTACTCGGCTTCAGAAGCTTTCTTT,CASSYSASEAFF
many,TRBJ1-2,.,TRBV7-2,TGTGCCAGCAGCTTAGTAAGGAGTAGCTCGAACTATGGCTACACCTTC,CASSLVRSSSNYGYTF
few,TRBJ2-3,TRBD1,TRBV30,TGTGCCTGGAGCGACAGGGGGGCGTACACAGATACGCAGTATTTT,CAWSDRGAYTDTQYF
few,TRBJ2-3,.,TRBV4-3,TGCGCCAGCAGCCCCGACACCAGAAGCACAGATACGCAGTATTTT,CASSPDTRSTDTQYF
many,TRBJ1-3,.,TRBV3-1,TGTGCCAGCAGTCAAGGCGTGGGAGACTCTGGAAACACCATATATTTT,CASSQGVGDSGNTIYF
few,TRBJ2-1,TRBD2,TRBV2,TGTGCCAGCAGTGAGGGAGCGGGACGGGCCAATGAGCAGTTCTTC,CASSEGAGRANEQFF
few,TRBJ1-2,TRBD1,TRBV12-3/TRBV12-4,TGTGCCAGCAGTCCCGGACAGGCCGCCTATGGCTACACCTTC,CASSPGQAAYGYTF
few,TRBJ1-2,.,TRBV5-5,TGTGCCAGCAGCTTGGACAGTATGAACTATGGCTACACCTTC,CASSLDSMNYGYTF
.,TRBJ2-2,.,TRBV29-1,TGCAGCATAATGGGGGCAAGACTCAACACCGGGGAGCTGTTTTTT,CSIMGARLNTGELFF
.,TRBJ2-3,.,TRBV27,TGTGCCAGCAGTTCACTTAACACAGATACGCAGTATTTT,CASSSLNTDTQYF
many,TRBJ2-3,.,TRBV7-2,TGTGCCAGCAGCTTGAACCCCGACGACACAGATACGCAGTATTTT,CASSLNPDDTDTQYF
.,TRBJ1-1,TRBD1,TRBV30,TGTGCCTGCTCCGGGACAGGAGCTTTCTTT,CACSGTGAFF
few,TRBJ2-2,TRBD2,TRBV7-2,TGTGCCAGCAGCTTACTAGCGGGGGGGCTGGCCGGGGAGCTGTTTTTT,CASSLLAGGLAGELFF
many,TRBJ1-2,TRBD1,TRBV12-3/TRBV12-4,TGTGCCAGCAGGACGACAGGGTTCGCGGGCTACACCTTC,CASRTTGFAGYTF
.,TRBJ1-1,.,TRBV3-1,TGTGCCAGCAGCCATCGAATCCGGAGGGGCACTGAAGCTTTCTTT,CASSHRIRRGTEAFF
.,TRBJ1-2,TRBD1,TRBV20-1,TGCAGTGCTCAATCTGGGACAGGGTCCTGGGGCTACACCTTC,CSAQSGTGSWGYTF
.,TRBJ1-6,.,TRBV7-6,TGTGCCAGCAGTCTTGAGACCAATTCACCCCTCCACTTT,CASSLETNSPLHF
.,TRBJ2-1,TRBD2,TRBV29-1,TGCAGCGCCGATACTAGCGGGAGAACTGATGAGCAGTTCTTC,CSADTSGRTDEQFF
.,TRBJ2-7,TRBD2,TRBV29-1,TGCAGCGTTGTAGCGGGAGGGCCCAACGAGCAGTACTTC,CSVVAGGPNEQYF
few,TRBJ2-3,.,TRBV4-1,TGCGCCAGCAGCCAAGAAGCTGGCCCCAACACAGATACGCAGTATTTT,CASSQEAGPNTDTQYF
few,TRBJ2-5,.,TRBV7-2,TGTGCCAGCAGCTTAAGGGAACCGTTGGGGACCCAGTACTTC,CASSLREPLGTQYF
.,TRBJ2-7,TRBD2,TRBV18,TGTGCCAGCTCACCAGAGTCTAGCGGCCCCTACGAGCAGTACTTC,CASSPESSGPYEQYF
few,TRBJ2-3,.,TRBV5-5,TGTGCCAGCACCTTGACAGACGGGGATACGCAGTATTTT,CASTLTDGDTQYF
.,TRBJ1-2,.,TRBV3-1,TGTGCCAGCAGCCAAGGGGCGCTCTATGGCTACACCTTC,CASSQGALYGYTF
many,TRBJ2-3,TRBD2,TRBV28,TGTGCCAGCAGTTTTAGTGGGAGGGCGAGCACAGATACGCAGTATTTT,CASSFSGRASTDTQYF
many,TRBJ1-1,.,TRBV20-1,TGCAGTGCCCCCGACTCGGGGGATTTAGTTGGGGCTTTCTTT,CSAPDSGDLVGAFF
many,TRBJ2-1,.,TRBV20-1,TGCAGTGCTACCGTCCGGGACCCCAATGAGCAGTTCTTC,CSATVRDPNEQFF
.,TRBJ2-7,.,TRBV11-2,TGTGCCAGCAGCTTCGGGCAGTCCTACGAGCAGTACTTC,CASSFGQSYEQYF